This T cell receptor (beta chain) was profiled in a study of glioma-infiltrating T cells. Study observations and caveats: Above-expected tissue-blood divergence occurred in all gliomas, most in low-grade ones. Very few CDR3 sequences were shared between tissue and blood.

V was clipped by 7 bases and J by 4 bases, with 16 bases between them. This CDR3 contains 14 residues. In this sample, this clonotype turned up many times. Its antigen is not known. The iRepertoire nested amplicon-rescue multiplex PCR amplified TCR alpha and beta CDR3s from RNA. TCRdb re-called the multiplex PCR reads with MiXCR, one entry per CDR3 protein. This table has more than 100,000 distinct CDR3 sequences, about 30% appearing once. The sequencing input was glioma tissue, nonneoplastic brain tissue, or PBMCs (not recorded which). The TCR originated in a human donor with low-grade glioma or glioblastoma, undergoing nonglioma brain surgery, or in good health (not recorded which). The J gene is TRBJ2-5, the V gene TRBV12-3 or TRBV12-4; D might be TRBD1 or TRBD2, each matching 5 bases. The DNA for the CDR3 is TGTGCCAGCACTCTAGGGGCAGGACTAGAGACCCAGTACTTC. Amino acid sequence: CASTLGAGLETQYF.